The 16 T cell receptor beta chains presented below share a single source sample, sequenced in a study of blood T cell repertoires in COVID-19. Assay used: immunoSEQ multiplex PCR; TCRdb lists only in-frame clones, some missing. The sample shows about 250,000 clones, around four fifths of them seen only once. Sequencing was done on a sample of peripheral blood. These receptors were obtained from an older woman with active or convalescent COVID-19.

The V call is TRBV28, the J call TRBJ2-3; 7 bases are a match to TRBD1. The junction had 6 bases not matched to a gene; V was cut back by 6 bases and J by 3 bases. Germline V gene data show CDR1 as MDHEN and CDR2 as SYDVKM. The CDR3 runs 14 residues. The CDR3 reads CASRPGTETDTQYF. The DNA for the CDR3 is TGTGCCAGCAGACCGGGGACAGAAACAGATACGCAGTATTTT.

CDR3 nucleotide sequence: TGTGCCAGCAGCCCCTTCGGGGGAGGCACAGATACGCAGTATTTT. Its protein is CASSPFGGGTDTQYF. This chain uses TRBV6-5 with TRBJ2-3; TRBD2 is a possible D gene (6 bases). The germline gives CDR1 MNHEY, CDR2 SVGAGI. The ends were cut back, 6 bases at V and 1 base at J, with 14 bases in the middle. There are 15 residues in the CDR3.

Only one count was recorded for this clone. CDR3 nucleotides: TGTGCCAGCAGTTACTTACGGACAGGGACTGTTGGCTACACCTTC. It yields the protein CASSYLRTGTVGYTF. The rearrangement links TRBV6-2 or TRBV6-3 to TRBJ1-2; 8 bases are shared with TRBD1. CDR1 is MNHEY, CDR2 SVGEGT, per germline. CDR3 length: 15 amino acids. J lost 7 bases, V lost 1 base, and 8 bases had no gene match.

This chain connects TRBV5-6 to TRBJ2-7, with D possibly being TRBD1 (6 bases). Trimming stripped 4 bases from V and 6 bases from J, with 23 bases between. The germline gives CDR1 SGHDT, CDR2 YYEEEE. The CDR3 sequence is 16 residues long. In DNA form, the CDR3 reads TGTGCCAGCAGCCCCTACCATACAGGGTTATCGAGCGAGCAGTACTTC. It translates to CASSPYHTGLSSEQYF.

This clone was seen more than once but under ten times. The chain couples TRBV4-2 to TRBJ2-3; D gene ambiguous. V was cut by 4 bases and J by 2 bases, with 13 bases left in between. CDR3 length equals 15 residues. Germline values: CDR1 LGHNA, CDR2 YNFKEQ. Here the CDR3 DNA reads TGTGCCAGCAGCCGCCTCCGGAGTTCCACAGATACGCAGTATTTT. Translation gives CASSRLRSSTDTQYF.

A single count supports this clone. This chain connects TRBV10-3 to TRBJ2-7, with D perhaps matching TRBD2 (6 bases). Germline V CDR1 and CDR2: ENHRY, SYGVKD. The CDR3 is 16 amino acids. Trimming pared 0 bases from V and 3 bases from J, leaving 15 bases between. CDR3 bases: TGTGCCATCAGTGAGTCCGGTAGCGGAGGGATCTACGAGCAGTACTTC. Its translation is CAISESGSGGIYEQYF.

Only one count was recorded for this clone. CDR3 DNA: TGTGCCAGCAGTGAAGTAGCGGGAGCGACCGGGGAGCTGTTTTTT. Translating it yields CASSEVAGATGELFF. The chain links TRBV6-4 to TRBJ2-2; 9 positions agree with TRBD2. Germline-derived CDR1 and CDR2 are MRHNA and SNTAGT. This CDR3 comprises 15 residues. V lost 3 bases, J lost 5 bases, and 4 bases stayed unmatched.

This rearrangement joins TRBV5-1 to TRBJ2-4; the D gene is possibly TRBD1 (6 bases). The germline V gene has CDR1 SGHRS and CDR2 YFSETQ. Trimming removed 2 bases from V and 6 bases from J, with 12 bases in between. The CDR3 has 14 amino acids. The CDR3 DNA is TGCGCCAGCAGCTTTTCGGGACAAAGAAACATTCAGTACTTC. This codes for CASSFSGQRNIQYF.

The chain combines TRBV4-2 with TRBJ2-5; TRBD2 matches at 13 bases. There are 19 residues in the CDR3. CDR1 LGHNA and CDR2 YNFKEQ come from the germline V gene. V lost 5 bases and J lost 5; bases outside the gene matches: 17. The CDR3 DNA follows: TGTGCCAGCAGCACCCAAAGACTAGCGGGGGGCAAAAGGAAGGAGACCCAGTACTTC. The encoded protein is CASSTQRLAGGKRKETQYF.

This clone was observed a single time. The chain recombines TRBV21-1 with TRBJ1-2; TRBD1 was called by the table and not checked on the DNA. TRBV21-1 is flagged as a pseudogene. The CDR3 covers 14 residues. The CDR3 reads CASSRGQGIYGYTF. The DNA of the CDR3 is TGTGCCAGCAGCAGGGGACAGGGGATCTATGGCTACACCTTC.

The gene calls are TRBV25-1 and TRBJ1-2; 7 bases match TRBD1. CDR1 and CDR2 from the germline V gene are MGHDK and SYGVNS. V dropped 5 bases and J dropped 4; count of bases not matched to a gene: 4. The length of the CDR3 is 13 residues. CDR3 sequence reads: CASSLGGGYGYTF. CDR3 nucleotides: TGTGCCAGCAGTTTAGGGGGCGGCTATGGCTACACCTTC.

In this sample, this clone turned up once. The chain carries TRBV28 and TRBJ2-2, with TRBD2 identical over 9 bases. V shed 5 bases, J shed 4 bases, and the junction held 8 bases outside the gene matches. The CDR3 sequence is 16 residues long. Germline-derived CDR1 and CDR2 are MDHEN and SYDVKM. CDR3 bases: TGTGCCAGCAGTATAGCGGGAGCGGAGGGCACCGGGGAGCTGTTTTTT. Its protein is CASSIAGAEGTGELFF.

V and J are TRBV5-1 and TRBJ2-7, with D possibly TRBD2 on 5 matching bases. Germline lookup yields CDR1 SGHRS and CDR2 YFSETQ. Trimming pared 0 bases from V and 6 bases from J, leaving 13 bases between. CDR3 length equals 14 residues. The CDR3 protein is CASSLDSGYGEQYF. The CDR3 coding sequence is TGCGCCAGCAGCTTGGATTCGGGGTATGGCGAGCAGTACTTC. Using reference TRBV5-1 and TRBJ2-7 for the parts outside the CDR3, the full variable domain is KAGVTQTPRYLIKTRGQQVTLSCSPISGHRSVSWYQQTPGQGLQFLFEYFSETQRNKGNFPGRFSGRQFSNSRSEMNVSTLELGDSALYLCASSLDSGYGEQYFGPGTRLTVT.

The V and J genes are TRBV4-1 and TRBJ1-4, with D hard to call. The CDR3 is 13 amino acids. CDR1 and CDR2 from the germline V gene are MGHRA and YSYEKL. V shed 3 bases and J shed 6 bases, with 8 bases lying between them. The DNA for the CDR3 is TGCGCCAGCAGCCAGGGGAGATATGAAAAACTGTTTTTT. Protein product: CASSQGRYEKLFF.

This clone was seen only once. The CDR3 spells CASAGQGAFSPLHF. The CDR3 DNA sequence: TGTGCCAGTGCCGGACAGGGGGCATTTTCACCCCTCCACTTT. This chain joins TRBV5-8 and TRBJ1-6; 11 bases align to TRBD1. The CDR3 contains 14 residues. Germline trimming cut 8 bases from V and 9 bases from J; bases unmatched to any gene: 7. Germline loops: CDR1 SGHTS, CDR2 YDEGEE.

The chain recombines TRBV11-2 with TRBJ2-1; D ambiguous. Germline CDR1 reads SGHAT; CDR2 reads FQNNGV. With 2 bases removed from V and 7 bases from J, the gap between germline ends came to 12 bases. The CDR3 contains 14 residues. The DNA for the CDR3 is TGTGCCAGCAGCTTAAGTGGCCCTCGAAATGAGCAGTTCTTC. It specifies CASSLSGPRNEQFF. Full variable domain (outside the CDR3, taken from reference TRBV11-2 and TRBJ2-1): EAGVAQSPRYKIIEKRQSVAFWCNPISGHATLYWYQQILGQGPKLLIQFQNNGVVDDSQLPKDRFSAERLKGVDSTLKIQPAKLEDSAVYLCASSLSGPRNEQFFGPGTRLTVL.